The present T cell receptor beta chain was sequenced within a study of blood T cells in healthy people across ages. As concerns this clonotype: Antigen unknown.

Study-wide points: PBMCs went unsorted, and a conclusive naive versus antigen-experienced comparison was therefore prevented.

Collection of 9 to 10 milliliters of peripheral blood was performed for each donor. Primed by a sample-barcoded 5' primer and a J-beta primer mix, a second PCR proceeded for roughly 7 to 11 cycles. Each single sample gave us at least 2.5 million CDR3-containing paired-end reads. TCRdb fed the 5' RACE reads into MiXCR, producing one record per CDR3 protein. The sample records fewer than 1,000,000 distinct CDR3 sequences, around 45% being singletons. Per germline, CDR1 DFQATT and CDR2 SNEGSKA (reference sequence). This CDR3 has 13 amino acids. V dropped 1 base and J dropped 1 base, with 6 bases sitting between them.

This clonotype originated in a man in his sixties in good health. The sample comprised blood. V usage is TRBV20-1 and J usage is TRBJ2-3; D gene uncertain. As DNA, the CDR3 is TGCAGTGCTAGAGTGGACGGCACAGATACGCAGTATTTT. This codes for CSARVDGTDTQYF.